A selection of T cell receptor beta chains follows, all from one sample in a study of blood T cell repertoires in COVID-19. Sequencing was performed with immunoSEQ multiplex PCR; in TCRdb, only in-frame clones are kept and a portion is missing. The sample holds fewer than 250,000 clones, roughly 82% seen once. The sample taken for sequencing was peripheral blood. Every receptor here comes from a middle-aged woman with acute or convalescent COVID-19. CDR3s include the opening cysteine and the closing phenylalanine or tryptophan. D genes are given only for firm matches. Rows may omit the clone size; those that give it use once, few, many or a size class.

TGTGCCAGCAGCGAAGACAGGGGGCATCAGCCCCAGCATTTT | CASSEDRGHQPQHF | . | TRBJ1-5 | TRBV2 | TRBD1
TGTGCCAGTAGTAGACAACAAATGAACACTGAAGCTTTCTTT | CASSRQQMNTEAFF | many | TRBJ1-1 | TRBV19 | .
TGTGCCAGCAGCCCATCGGTCTCCTATGGCTACACCTTC | CASSPSVSYGYTF | . | TRBJ1-2 | TRBV7-2 | .
TGTGCCAGCAGTTTGAGGGGGGGCCCCTATGGCTACACCTTC | CASSLRGGPYGYTF | . | TRBJ1-2 | TRBV27 | .
TGTGCCAGCTCACCACCATCACCTAGCGGGATGGTGTACGAGCAGTACTTC | CASSPPSPSGMVYEQYF | . | TRBJ2-7 | TRBV18 | TRBD2
TGTGCCAGTAGTTTGGGACAAACCTACGAGCAGTACTTC | CASSLGQTYEQYF | once | TRBJ2-7 | TRBV19 | .
TGTGCCAGCTGCGAGGACAATGAGCAGTTCTTC | CASCEDNEQFF | . | TRBJ2-1 | TRBV11-2 | .
TGTGCCAGCAGTTCCTACGGGGGTACCCCAGATACGCAGTATTTT | CASSSYGGTPDTQYF | . | TRBJ2-3 | TRBV6-5 | .
TGTGCCAGCAGTGAGACAGGGCTTGGAGAAAAACTGTTTTTT | CASSETGLGEKLFF | . | TRBJ1-4 | TRBV6-1 | TRBD1
TGTGCCAGCAGTTCGGACAGGGCGAGCTACGAGCAGTACTTC | CASSSDRASYEQYF | . | TRBJ2-7 | TRBV6-5 | TRBD1
TGTGCCAGCAGTGTTGTGAGGGCCGGGGCCAACGTCCTGACTTTC | CASSVVRAGANVLTF | . | TRBJ2-6 | TRBV2 | .
TGTGCCAGTAGTGGCCCTGGGGACAGGGAACTGTTTTTT | CASSGPGDRELFF | . | TRBJ1-4 | TRBV19 | TRBD1
TGTGCCACCATCACTGGGCATAATGAGCAGTTCTTC | CATITGHNEQFF | . | TRBJ2-1 | TRBV6-6 | .
TGTGCCAGCAGCCATGACTCTGAAGCTTTCTTT | CASSHDSEAFF | . | TRBJ1-1 | TRBV2 | .
TGTGCCAGCAGTCCGGGACAGGGAAGAGGCTACACCTTC | CASSPGQGRGYTF | . | TRBJ1-2 | TRBV12-3/TRBV12-4 | TRBD1
TGCAGCGTCGGACAGGGCTATAGAAACGAGCAGTACTTC | CSVGQGYRNEQYF | . | TRBJ2-7 | TRBV29-1 | TRBD1
TGTGCCACCAGTGATTCCGGGGATTCACCCCTCCACTTT | CATSDSGDSPLHF | . | TRBJ1-6 | TRBV24-1 | .
TGTGCCAGCAGCCAAGGTCTCAGGCCGGGACAGGGGGAAGAGACCCAGTACTTC | CASSQGLRPGQGEETQYF | once | TRBJ2-5 | TRBV4-2 | TRBD1
TGTGCCAGCTCACCTCGGACAGGGGGAGAAAATGAGCAGTTCTTC | CASSPRTGGENEQFF | . | TRBJ2-1 | TRBV18 | TRBD1
TGCGCCAGCAGTGAGTACAGGGGGCACACTGAAGCTTTCTTT | CASSEYRGHTEAFF | . | TRBJ1-1 | TRBV10-1 | TRBD1
TGCGCCAGCAGCCAAGAATGGCGAGGGGGCGGGGGGTATGGCTACACCTTC | CASSQEWRGGGGYGYTF | . | TRBJ1-2 | TRBV4-1 | TRBD1
TGCGCCAGCAGCTTGGTTGGACAGGGTATCACAGATACGCAGTATTTT | CASSLVGQGITDTQYF | . | TRBJ2-3 | TRBV5-1 | TRBD1
TGTGCCAGCAGCTTATCGGCCCTAGCGCTTTCGTACACCGGGGAGCTGTTTTTT | CASSLSALALSYTGELFF | . | TRBJ2-2 | TRBV7-2 | .
TGTGCCAGCAGCCAAGAAGGGGCTAGCAATCAGCCCCAGCATTTT | CASSQEGASNQPQHF | . | TRBJ1-5 | TRBV4-2 | .
TGCAGTGCTAGTCCGGACAGGGGCTTTAAGGAGCAGTACTTC | CSASPDRGFKEQYF | . | TRBJ2-7 | TRBV20-1 | TRBD1
TGTGCCAGCAGTTTTGGGGCCAGCTCCTACAATGAGCAGTTCTTC | CASSFGASSYNEQFF | . | TRBJ2-1 | TRBV28 | .
TGTGCCAGCAGCGGCGGACAGGGGATGCGAACTTTCTTT | CASSGGQGMRTFF | . | TRBJ1-1 | TRBV7-8 | TRBD1
TGTGCCAGCAGTTACTCCGAGGAACCGGTACCCTATGGCTACACCTTC | CASSYSEEPVPYGYTF | . | TRBJ1-2 | TRBV6-5 | .
TGTGCCAGTAATGAGGACTTGTCGAGGGTTCAGTACTTC | CASNEDLSRVQYF | few | TRBJ2-4 | TRBV19 | .
TGTGCCAGCAGTTGGTTGTTGTCCGGAGGGGCTAGCGAGCAGTACTTC | CASSWLLSGGASEQYF | once | TRBJ2-7 | TRBV28 | .
TGTGCCAGCAGCGTTGTCCCCTTTAGGGGGGGCGGGACAGATACGCAGTATTTT | CASSVVPFRGGGTDTQYF | . | TRBJ2-3 | TRBV4-2 | .
TGTGCCAGCAGTGCACCAGGGTCTCTGGAGCCCCAGCATTTT | CASSAPGSLEPQHF | . | TRBJ1-5 | TRBV2 | .
TGTGCCAGCAGGAACCGGGACAGGGTTAATTCACCCCTCCACTTT | CASRNRDRVNSPLHF | once | TRBJ1-6 | TRBV6-5 | TRBD1
TGCAGCGTTTTGCGGGGGGGTTCCTACGAGCAGTACTTC | CSVLRGGSYEQYF | . | TRBJ2-7 | TRBV29-1 | TRBD2
TGTGCCAGCAGTTACTCGAAAGGGGGCAACACCGGGGAGCTGTTTTTT | CASSYSKGGNTGELFF | . | TRBJ2-2 | TRBV6-5 | TRBD1